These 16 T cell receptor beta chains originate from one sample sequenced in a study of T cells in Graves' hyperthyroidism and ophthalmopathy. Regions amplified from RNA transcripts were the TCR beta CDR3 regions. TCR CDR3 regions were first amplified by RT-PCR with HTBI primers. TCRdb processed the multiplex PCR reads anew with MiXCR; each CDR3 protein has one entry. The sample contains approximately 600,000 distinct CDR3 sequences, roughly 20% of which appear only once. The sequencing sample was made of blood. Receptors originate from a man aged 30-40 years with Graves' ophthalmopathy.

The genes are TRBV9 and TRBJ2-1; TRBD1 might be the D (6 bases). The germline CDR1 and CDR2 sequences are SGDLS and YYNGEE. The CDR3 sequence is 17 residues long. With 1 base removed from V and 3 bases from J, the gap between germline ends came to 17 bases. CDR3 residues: CASSVQGHPNIYNEQFF. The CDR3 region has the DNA TGTGCCAGCAGCGTACAGGGGCACCCCAATATCTACAATGAGCAGTTCTTC. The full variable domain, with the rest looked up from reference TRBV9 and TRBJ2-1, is DSGVTQTPKHLITATGQRVTLRCSPRSGDLSVYWYQQSLDQGLQFLIQYYNGEERAKGNILERFSAQQFPDLHSELNLSSLELGDSALYFCASSVQGHPNIYNEQFFGPGTRLTVL.

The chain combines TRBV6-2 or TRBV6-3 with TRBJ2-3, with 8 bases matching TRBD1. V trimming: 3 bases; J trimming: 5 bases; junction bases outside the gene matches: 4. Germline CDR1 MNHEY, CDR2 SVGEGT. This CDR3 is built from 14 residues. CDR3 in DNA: TGTGCCAGCAGTTATGGCAGGGGGCGAGATACGCAGTATTTT. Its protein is CASSYGRGRDTQYF.

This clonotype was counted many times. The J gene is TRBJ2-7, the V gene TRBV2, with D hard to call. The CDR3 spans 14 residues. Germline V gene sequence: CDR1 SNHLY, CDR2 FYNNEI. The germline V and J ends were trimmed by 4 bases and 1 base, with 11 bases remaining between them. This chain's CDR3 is CASSARFKSYEQYF. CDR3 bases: TGTGCCAGCAGTGCCAGGTTTAAGTCCTACGAGCAGTACTTC.

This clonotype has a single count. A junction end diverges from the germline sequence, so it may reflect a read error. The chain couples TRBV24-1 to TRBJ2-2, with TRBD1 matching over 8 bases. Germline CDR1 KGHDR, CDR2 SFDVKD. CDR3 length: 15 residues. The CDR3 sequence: CASSDEQGGTGELFF. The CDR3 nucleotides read TGTGCCTCCAGTGATGAACAGGGGGGCACCGGGGAGCTGTTTTTT.

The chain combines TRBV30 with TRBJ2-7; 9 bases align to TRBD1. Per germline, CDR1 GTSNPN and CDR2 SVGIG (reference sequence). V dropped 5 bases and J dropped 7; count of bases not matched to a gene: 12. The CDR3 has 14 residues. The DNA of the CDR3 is TGTGCCTGGGGTAACCTACAGGGGGCACGAGAGCAGTACTTC. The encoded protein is CAWGNLQGAREQYF. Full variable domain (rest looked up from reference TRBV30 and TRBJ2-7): SQTIHQWPATLVQPVGSPLSLECTVEGTSNPNLYWYRQAAGRGLQLLFYSVGIGQISSEVPQNLSASRPQDRQFILSSKKLLLSDSGFYLCAWGNLQGAREQYFGPGTRLTVT.

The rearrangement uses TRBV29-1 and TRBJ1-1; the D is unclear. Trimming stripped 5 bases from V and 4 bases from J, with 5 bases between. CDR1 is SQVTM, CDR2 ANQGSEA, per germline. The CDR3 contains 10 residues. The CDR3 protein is CSVLGTEAFF. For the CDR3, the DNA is TGCAGCGTTTTGGGCACTGAAGCTTTCTTT. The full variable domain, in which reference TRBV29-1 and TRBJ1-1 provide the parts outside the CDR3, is SAVISQKPSRDICQRGTSLTIQCQVDSQVTMMFWYRQQPGQSLTLIATANQGSEATYESGFVIDKFPISRPNLTFSTLTVSNMSPEDSSIYLCSVLGTEAFFGQGTRLTVV.

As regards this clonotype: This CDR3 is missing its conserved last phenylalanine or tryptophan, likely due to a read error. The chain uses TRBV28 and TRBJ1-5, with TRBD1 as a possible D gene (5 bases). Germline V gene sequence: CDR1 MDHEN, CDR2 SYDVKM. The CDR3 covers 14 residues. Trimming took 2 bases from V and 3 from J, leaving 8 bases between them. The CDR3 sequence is CASSLGGVNQPQHL. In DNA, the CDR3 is TGTGCCAGCAGTTTAGGAGGGGTCAATCAGCCCCAGCATCTT.

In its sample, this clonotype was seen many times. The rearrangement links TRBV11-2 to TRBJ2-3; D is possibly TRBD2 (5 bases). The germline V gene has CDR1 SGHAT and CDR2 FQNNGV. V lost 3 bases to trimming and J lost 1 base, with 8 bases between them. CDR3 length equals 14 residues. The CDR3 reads CASSFKGGTDTQYF. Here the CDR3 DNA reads TGTGCCAGCAGCTTTAAGGGAGGCACAGATACGCAGTATTTT.

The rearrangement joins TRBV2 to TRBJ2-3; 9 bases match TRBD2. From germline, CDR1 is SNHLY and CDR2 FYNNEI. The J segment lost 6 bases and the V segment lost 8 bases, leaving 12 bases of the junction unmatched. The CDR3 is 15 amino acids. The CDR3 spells CASRLTGTSRDTQYF. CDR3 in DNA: TGTGCCAGCCGATTGACCGGGACTAGCCGCGATACGCAGTATTTT.

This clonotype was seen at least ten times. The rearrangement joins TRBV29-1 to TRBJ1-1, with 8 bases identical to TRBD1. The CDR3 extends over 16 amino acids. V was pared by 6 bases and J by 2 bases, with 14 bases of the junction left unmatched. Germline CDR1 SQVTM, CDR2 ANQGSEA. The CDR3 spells CSVSRRLDRGNTEAFF. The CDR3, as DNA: TGCAGCGTCTCACGCCGCCTTGACAGGGGAAACACTGAAGCTTTCTTT.

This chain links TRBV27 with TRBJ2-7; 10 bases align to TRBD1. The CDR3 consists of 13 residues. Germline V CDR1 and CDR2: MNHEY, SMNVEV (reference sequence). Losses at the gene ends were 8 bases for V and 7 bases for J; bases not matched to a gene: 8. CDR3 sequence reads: CASGLGTGDEQYF. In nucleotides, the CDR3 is TGTGCCAGCGGATTGGGGACAGGGGATGAGCAGTACTTC.

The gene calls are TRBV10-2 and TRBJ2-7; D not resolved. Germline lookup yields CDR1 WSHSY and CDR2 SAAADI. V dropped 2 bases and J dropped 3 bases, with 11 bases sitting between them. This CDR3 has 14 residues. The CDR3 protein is CASSEAQENYEQYF. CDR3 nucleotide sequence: TGCGCCAGCAGTGAGGCCCAGGAGAACTACGAGCAGTACTTC.

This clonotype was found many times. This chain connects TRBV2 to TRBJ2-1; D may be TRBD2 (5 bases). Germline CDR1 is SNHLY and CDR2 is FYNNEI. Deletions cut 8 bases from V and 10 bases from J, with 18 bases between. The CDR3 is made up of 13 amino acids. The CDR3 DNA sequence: TGTGCCAGCGGCGGGCTACGTAGCAGAGAGCAGTTCTTC. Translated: CASGGLRSREQFF.

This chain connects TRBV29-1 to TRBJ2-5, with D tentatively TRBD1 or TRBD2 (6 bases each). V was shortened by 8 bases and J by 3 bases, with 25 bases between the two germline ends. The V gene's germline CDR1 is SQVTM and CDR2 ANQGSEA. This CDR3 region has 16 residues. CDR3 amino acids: CSHKNTRGGLKETQYF. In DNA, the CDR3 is TGCAGCCACAAGAACACCAGAGGGGGGTTAAAAGAGACCCAGTACTTC.

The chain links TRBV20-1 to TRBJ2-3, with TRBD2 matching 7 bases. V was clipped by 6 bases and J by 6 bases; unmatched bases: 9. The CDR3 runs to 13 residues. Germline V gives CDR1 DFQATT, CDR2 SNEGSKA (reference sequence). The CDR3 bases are TGCAGTGCCGGGAAGCTAGCGGAGGATACGCAGTATTTT. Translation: CSAGKLAEDTQYF.

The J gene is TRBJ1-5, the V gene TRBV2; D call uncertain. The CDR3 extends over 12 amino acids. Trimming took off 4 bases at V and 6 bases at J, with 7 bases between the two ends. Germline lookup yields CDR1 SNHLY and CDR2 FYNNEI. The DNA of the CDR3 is TGTGCCAGCAGTGGCGTCGGTCAGCCCCAGCATTTT. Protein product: CASSGVGQPQHF.